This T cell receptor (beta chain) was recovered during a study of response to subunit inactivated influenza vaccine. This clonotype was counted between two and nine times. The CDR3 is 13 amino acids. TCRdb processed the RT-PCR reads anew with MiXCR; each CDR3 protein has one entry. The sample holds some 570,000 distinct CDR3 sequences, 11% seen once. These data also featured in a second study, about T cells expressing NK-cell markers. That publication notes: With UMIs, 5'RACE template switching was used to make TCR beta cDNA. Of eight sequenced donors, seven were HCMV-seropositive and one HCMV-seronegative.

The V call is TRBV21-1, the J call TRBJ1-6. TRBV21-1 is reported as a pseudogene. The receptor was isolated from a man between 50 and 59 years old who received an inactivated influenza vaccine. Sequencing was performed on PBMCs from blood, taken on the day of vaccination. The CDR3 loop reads CASSKGVESPLHF. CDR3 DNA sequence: TGTGCCAGCAGCAAAGGGGTTGAAAGCCCCCTCCACTTT.